A single sample is the source of the 23 T cell receptor beta chains below, sequenced in a study of T cells in Graves' hyperthyroidism and ophthalmopathy. Template material for amplifying TCR beta CDR3 regions consisted of RNA transcripts. When the TCR CDR3 underwent first-round RT-PCR, the HTBI primer set was used. MiXCR was run by TCRdb on the multiplex PCR reads, yielding one entry per CDR3 protein. The sample holds over 450,000 distinct CDR3 sequences, 17% seen once. The specimen was blood. The receptors were sampled from a woman in her late teens or twenties with Graves' ophthalmopathy.

This clonotype occurred a few times. This rearrangement joins TRBV27 to TRBJ2-5, with 7 bases matching TRBD1. V shed 6 bases and J 1 base; nucleotides not matched to a gene: 5. Germline lookup yields CDR1 MNHEY and CDR2 SMNVEV (reference sequence). This CDR3 is built from 14 residues. As DNA, the CDR3 is TGTGCCAGCAGCACAAGGGACAGCCAAGAGACCCAGTACTTC. Translating gives CASSTRDSQETQYF.

This clonotype turned up a few times. This sequence joins TRBV11-3 and TRBJ2-3; the D is unclear. Germline V CDR1 and CDR2: SGHNT, YENEEA. V was cut by 3 bases and J by 14 bases, with 21 bases left in between. This CDR3 has 14 amino acids. The CDR3 DNA reads as TGTGCCAGCAGCTTCGGCGGAACCTCCCCCTCGGTGTATTTT. It codes for CASSFGGTSPSVYF.

The table lists this clonotype with a few counts. The gene calls are TRBV6-1 and TRBJ2-7; 7 nucleotides line up with TRBD1. The CDR3 runs to 12 residues. The germline V gene encodes CDR1 MNHNS and CDR2 SASEGT. Trimming removed 7 bases from V and 3 bases from J; junction bases left unmatched: 3. CDR3 sequence: CASKRQGYEQYF. CDR3 nucleotide sequence: TGTGCCAGCAAGAGACAGGGCTACGAGCAGTACTTC.

The chain is built from TRBV4-1 and TRBJ1-1; 12 positions match TRBD1. The V gene end was trimmed by 0 bases and the J gene end by 4 bases; junction bases not matched to a gene: 3. The CDR3 spans 16 residues. The germline CDR1 and CDR2 sequences are MGHRA and YSYEKL. The CDR3 DNA reads TGCGCCAGCAGCCAAGAAGGGACAGGGGGCGGCACTGAAGCTTTCTTT. It yields the protein CASSQEGTGGGTEAFF.

V usage is TRBV14 and J usage is TRBJ2-4; maybe TRBD2 (6 bases). CDR3 length: 15 amino acids. Germline V CDR1 and CDR2: SGHDN, FVKESK. V lost 8 bases and J lost 0, with 14 bases in between. The CDR3 coding sequence is TGTGCCAGCTACCTGGGGGGACTAGCCAAAAACATTCAGTACTTC. Translated, it gives CASYLGGLAKNIQYF.

The J gene is TRBJ2-1, the V gene TRBV29-1; 8 positions agree with TRBD1. CDR3 size: 13 residues. Germline V lookup: CDR1 SQVTM, CDR2 ANQGSEA. Unmatched junction bases numbered 10, after V lost 8 bases and J lost 7 bases. The CDR3 nucleotides are TGCAGCTCCCACAGGGGGGTGGAAAATGAGCAGTTCTTC. Protein product: CSSHRGVENEQFF.

The chain recombines TRBV7-9 with TRBJ2-1, with TRBD1 matching over 7 bases. The CDR3 has 13 residues. V dropped 5 bases and J dropped 8; count of bases not matched to a gene: 6. Germline CDR1 SEHNR, CDR2 FQNEAQ (reference sequence). This CDR3 reads CASSQATGDEQFF. DNA for the CDR3: TGTGCCAGCAGCCAAGCAACAGGGGATGAGCAGTTCTTC.

This clonotype has a count of ten or more. V and J are TRBV6-2 or TRBV6-3 and TRBJ1-1; D might be TRBD1 (5 bases). Germline loops: CDR1 MNHEY, CDR2 SVGEGT. The CDR3 length is 14 residues. V gave up 6 bases and J gave up 6 bases, with 17 bases separating them. CDR3 sequence: CASSRGLATSEAFF. The CDR3 coding sequence is TGTGCCAGCAGCCGGGGACTTGCCACATCTGAAGCTTTCTTT.

This clonotype turned up a few times. Germline is not matched at one junction end, which may reflect a read error. The chain combines TRBV2 with TRBJ2-7; 11 nucleotides agree with TRBD2. Germline values: CDR1 SNHLY, CDR2 FYNNEI. CDR3 size: 20 residues. In DNA form, the CDR3 reads TGTGTCAGCAGAAACTCCGGGACTAGCGGCTCCAACGGCAGGAAGAGGGAGCAGTACTTC. This gives the protein CVSRNSGTSGSNGRKREQYF.

The chain employs TRBV19 and TRBJ2-1; unclear D gene. Trimming cost V 9 bases and J 2 bases, with 14 bases left between them. Germline CDR1 is LNHDA and CDR2 is SQIVND (reference sequence). This CDR3 is 14 amino acids long. The CDR3 here is CASLDPPTYNEQFF. The CDR3 region has the DNA TGTGCCAGCCTCGACCCCCCGACCTACAATGAGCAGTTCTTC.

The sample holds many counts of this clonotype. The V and J genes are TRBV28 and TRBJ2-7, with D possibly being TRBD2 (6 bases). CDR1 and CDR2 from the germline V gene are MDHEN and SYDVKM. V lost 3 bases and J 7 bases, leaving 16 bases between the germline ends. The CDR3 has 14 amino acids. In nucleotides, the CDR3 is TGTGCCAGCAGTTTGCGTAGCGGATGGGGGGAGCAGTACTTC. Protein sequence: CASSLRSGWGEQYF.

This clonotype came up a few times. This sequence joins TRBV4-3 and TRBJ2-1; the match to TRBD2 covers 11 bases. The CDR3 sequence is 18 residues long. Trimming cost V 0 bases and J 2 bases; bases outside gene matches: 6. Germline V lookup: CDR1 LGHNA, CDR2 YSLEER. The CDR3 reads CASSQDLAGGFTYNEQFF. The CDR3 DNA reads TGCGCCAGCAGCCAAGATTTAGCGGGGGGGTTTACCTACAATGAGCAGTTCTTC.

This clonotype was counted at least ten times. V and J are TRBV12-3 or TRBV12-4 and TRBJ1-6; the D gene is possibly TRBD1 (5 bases). This CDR3 spans 13 amino acids. V was pared by 6 bases and J by 10 bases, with 13 bases between. CDR3 sequence: CASRGGTNSPLHF. CDR3 in DNA: TGTGCCAGCAGAGGAGGGACGAACTCACCCCTCCACTTT.

The J gene is TRBJ2-3, the V gene TRBV7-3; TRBD2 aligns across 15 bases. This CDR3 region has 22 residues. J gave up 5 bases and V 5 bases, and 23 bases lay outside the gene matches. The germline gives CDR1 SGHTA, CDR2 FQGTGA. The CDR3 DNA reads as TGTGCCAGCAGCCCCCTCGGGGGTGGACTAGCGGGAGGGCCATGGTACGTAGATACGCAGTATTTT. This translates into CASSPLGGGLAGGPWYVDTQYF. Supplemented by reference TRBV7-3 and TRBJ2-3, the full variable domain reads GAGVSQTPSNKVTEKGKYVELRCDPISGHTALYWYRQSLGQGPEFLIYFQGTGAADDSGLPNDRFFAVRPEGSVSTLKIQRTERGDSAVYLCASSPLGGGLAGGPWYVDTQYFGPGTRLTVL.

This clonotype was seen many times. V usage is TRBV28 and J usage is TRBJ1-2; D gene unclear. V lost 3 bases and J 8 bases, leaving 16 bases between the germline ends. Looked up from germline, CDR1 is MDHEN and CDR2 is SYDVKM. The CDR3 runs to 14 residues. The CDR3 DNA reads TGTGCCAGCAGTTTGGCCGCTCCCGCGGGGGGCTACACCTTC. Amino acid sequence: CASSLAAPAGGYTF.

This clonotype came up many times. V gene TRBV2 combines with J gene TRBJ2-7; maybe TRBD1 (5 bases). V gave up 4 bases and J gave up 5 bases, with 15 bases separating them. CDR3 length: 14 amino acids. In germline, CDR1 is SNHLY, CDR2 FYNNEI. CDR3 loop: CASSVSGAKNEQYF. The CDR3 DNA is TGTGCCAGCAGTGTGAGTGGGGCAAAAAACGAGCAGTACTTC.

This clonotype has a count of ten or more. V and J are TRBV5-5 and TRBJ2-2, with TRBD2 matching 11 bases. Germline CDR1 SGHKS, CDR2 YYEKEE (reference sequence). CDR3 length: 17 residues. V gave up 2 bases and J gave up 0 bases; unmatched junction bases: 3. CDR3 sequence: CASSFTSGGANTGELFF. CDR3 in DNA: TGTGCCAGCAGCTTTACTAGCGGGGGCGCGAACACCGGGGAGCTGTTTTTT.

The rearrangement joins TRBV7-2 to TRBJ2-2; D unresolved. This CDR3 comprises 12 residues. Per the germline V gene, CDR1 is SGHTA and CDR2 is FQGNSA. Trimming took off 10 bases at V and 0 bases at J, with 6 bases between the two ends. The CDR3 reads CATIPNTGELFF. CDR3 nucleotides: TGTGCCACGATTCCGAACACCGGGGAGCTGTTTTTT. Combining the CDR3 with reference TRBV7-2 and TRBJ2-2 gives the whole variable domain GAGVSQSPSNKVTEKGKDVELRCDPISGHTALYWYRQSLGQGLEFLIYFQGNSAPDKSGLPSDRFSAERTGGSVSTLTIQRTQQEDSAVYLCATIPNTGELFFGEGSRLTVL.

V gene TRBV15 combines with J gene TRBJ2-2, with D tentatively TRBD2 (6 bases). CDR1 and CDR2 from the germline V gene are LNHNV and YYDKDF (reference sequence). The CDR3 extends over 14 amino acids. Trimming took off 1 base at V and 6 bases at J, with 9 bases between the two ends. CDR3 region: CATSRGREAGELFF. The CDR3 bases are TGTGCCACCAGCAGAGGGAGGGAGGCCGGGGAGCTGTTTTTT. The full variable domain, in which reference TRBV15 and TRBJ2-2 provide the parts outside the CDR3, is DAMVIQNPRYQVTQFGKPVTLSCSQTLNHNVMYWYQQKSSQAPKLLFHYYDKDFNNEADTPDNFQSRRPNTSFCFLDIRSPGLGDTAMYLCATSRGREAGELFFGEGSRLTVL.

This clonotype showed up just a few times. The rearrangement links TRBV28 to TRBJ1-4; 8 bases are a match to TRBD1. The V gene end was trimmed by 6 bases and the J gene end by 9 bases; junction bases not matched to a gene: 9. Germline V CDR1 and CDR2: MDHEN, SYDVKM. There are 14 residues in the CDR3. The DNA of the CDR3 is TGTGCCAGCAGCCGGACAGGGAACATGCAAAAACTGTTTTTT. This translates into CASSRTGNMQKLFF.

This clonotype was counted many times. The chain is built from TRBV28 and TRBJ2-7; the D gene is possibly TRBD1 (6 bases). CDR3 length: 13 amino acids. V was cut by 8 bases and J by 1 base, with 12 bases left in between. The V gene's germline CDR1 is MDHEN and CDR2 SYDVKM. Here the CDR3 reads CASGTRLSYEQYF. The CDR3 region has the DNA TGTGCCAGCGGGACAAGGTTATCCTACGAGCAGTACTTC.

This clonotype was recorded many times. V is TRBV9 and J is TRBJ2-7, with D possibly called TRBD1 or TRBD2 (5 bases each). V lost 0 bases to trimming and J lost 3 bases, with 10 bases between them. CDR3 size: 14 residues. Germline assignment: CDR1 SGDLS and CDR2 YYNGEE. The CDR3, as DNA: TGTGCCAGCAGCGTAGGGGACGCAGGCTACGAGCAGTACTTC. It encodes CASSVGDAGYEQYF.

This clonotype turned up a few times. This chain's CDR3 is CSSGGAFYNEQFF. CDR3 nucleotide sequence: TGTTCTAGCGGGGGGGCCTTTTACAATGAGCAGTTCTTC. The chain employs TRBV28 and TRBJ2-1; 12 bases are a match to TRBD2. The CDR3 contains 13 residues. In germline, CDR1 is MDHEN, CDR2 SYDVKM.